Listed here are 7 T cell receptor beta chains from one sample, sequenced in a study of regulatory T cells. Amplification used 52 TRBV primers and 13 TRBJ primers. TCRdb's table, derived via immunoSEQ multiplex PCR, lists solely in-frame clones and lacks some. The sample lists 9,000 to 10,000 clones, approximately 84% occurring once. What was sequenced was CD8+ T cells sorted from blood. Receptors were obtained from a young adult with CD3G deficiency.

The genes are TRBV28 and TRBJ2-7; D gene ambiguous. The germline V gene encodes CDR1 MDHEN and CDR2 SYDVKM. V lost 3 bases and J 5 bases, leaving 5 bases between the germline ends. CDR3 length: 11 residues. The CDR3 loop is CASSFGDEQYF. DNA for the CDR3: TGTGCCAGCAGTTTTGGGGACGAGCAGTACTTC. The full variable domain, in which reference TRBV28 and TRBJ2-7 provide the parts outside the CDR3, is DVKVTQSSRYLVKRTGEKVFLECVQDMDHENMFWYRQDPGLGLRLIYFSYDVKMKEKGDIPEGYSVSREKKERFSLILESASTNQTSMYLCASSFGDEQYFGPGTRLTVT.

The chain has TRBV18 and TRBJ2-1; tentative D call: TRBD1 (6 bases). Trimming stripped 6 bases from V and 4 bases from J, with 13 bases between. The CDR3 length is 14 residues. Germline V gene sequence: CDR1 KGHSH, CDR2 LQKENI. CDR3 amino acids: CASSPDSYYNEQFF. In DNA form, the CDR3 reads TGTGCCAGCTCCCCGGACAGTTATTACAATGAGCAGTTCTTC. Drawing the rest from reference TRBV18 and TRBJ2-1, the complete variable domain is NAGVMQNPRHLVRRRGQEARLRCSPMKGHSHVYWYRQLPEEGLKFMVYLQKENIIDESGMPKERFSAEFPKEGPSILRIQQVVRGDSAAYFCASSPDSYYNEQFFGPGTRLTVL.

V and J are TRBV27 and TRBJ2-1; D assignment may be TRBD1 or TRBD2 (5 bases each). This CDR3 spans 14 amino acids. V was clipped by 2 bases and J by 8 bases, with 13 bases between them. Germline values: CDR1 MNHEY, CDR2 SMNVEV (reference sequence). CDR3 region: CASSLGGAGHEQFF. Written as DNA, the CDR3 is TGTGCCAGCAGTTTAGGGGGAGCAGGTCATGAGCAGTTCTTC.

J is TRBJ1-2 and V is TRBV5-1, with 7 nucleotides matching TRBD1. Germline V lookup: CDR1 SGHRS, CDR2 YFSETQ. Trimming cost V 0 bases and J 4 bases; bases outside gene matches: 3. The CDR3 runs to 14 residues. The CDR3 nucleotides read TGCGCCAGCAGCTTGGCGCCAGGGGGCTATGGCTACACCTTC. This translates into CASSLAPGGYGYTF.

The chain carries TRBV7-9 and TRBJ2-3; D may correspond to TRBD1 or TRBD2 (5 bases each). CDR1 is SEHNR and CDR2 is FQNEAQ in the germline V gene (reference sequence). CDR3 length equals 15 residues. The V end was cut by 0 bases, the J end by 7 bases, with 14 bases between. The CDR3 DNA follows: TGTGCCAGCAGCTTAGCGTCGGGGCGTAGGAATACGCAGTATTTT. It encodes CASSLASGRRNTQYF.

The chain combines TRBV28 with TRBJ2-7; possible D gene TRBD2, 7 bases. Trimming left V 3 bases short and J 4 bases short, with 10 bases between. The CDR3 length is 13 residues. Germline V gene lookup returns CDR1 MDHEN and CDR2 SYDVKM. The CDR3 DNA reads TGTGCCAGCAGTTTCGGGGGGCAGTACGAGCAGTACTTC. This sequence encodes CASSFGGQYEQYF.

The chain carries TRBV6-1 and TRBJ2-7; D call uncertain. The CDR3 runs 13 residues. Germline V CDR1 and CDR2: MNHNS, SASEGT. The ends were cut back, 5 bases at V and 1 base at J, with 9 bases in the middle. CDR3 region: CASSFWGSYEQYF. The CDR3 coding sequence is TGTGCCAGCAGTTTTTGGGGTTCCTACGAGCAGTACTTC.